The following is a TCR beta chain sequence with its context. CDR1 is SGHRS, CDR2 YFSETQ, per germline. The CDR3 covers 14 residues. V was pared by 5 bases and J by 2 bases, with 12 bases between. As processed by the authors: Amplification of reference gene primers was used by the study to estimate nucleated cell counts. The table came from immunoSEQ multiplex PCR; TCRdb's copy has only in-frame clones and leaves some out. The DNA was the basis for D and trimming; V, J and clone size are from that table. The sample lists 150,000 to 200,000 clones; about 88% were seen once. These data belong to a study of blood T cell repertoires in COVID-19. The wider study: Specimens from acute and convalescent COVID-19 originated in the United States, Italy and Spain. From T cells, B-cell-depleted T cells, or PBMCs came the material, which was cDNA or gDNA.

Sequenced input: peripheral blood. The sequence derives from a young man with acute or convalescent COVID-19. The rearrangement uses TRBV5-1 and TRBJ2-3; D is possibly TRBD2 (5 bases). The CDR3 sequence: CASRRNRDTDTQYF. As DNA, the CDR3 is TGCGCCAGCAGACGAAACCGGGACACAGATACGCAGTATTTT.